The entry below gives a single T cell receptor beta chain sequence along with its context. Its matching antigen is unknown. The source material, RNA transcripts, was used to amplify TCR beta CDR3 regions. With the HTBI primer set, the TCR CDR3 went through a first round of RT-PCR. One entry per CDR3 protein, called by TCRdb with MiXCR from the multiplex PCR reads. The sample yields hundreds of thousands of distinct CDR3 sequences, about 35% seen once. This sample was included in a study of T cells in Graves' hyperthyroidism and ophthalmopathy. Overall study results and limits: With a median lead of approximately 6.4 months before onset, the model predicted ophthalmopathy.

The CDR3 runs 16 residues. V was clipped by 8 bases and J by 5 bases; unmatched bases: 12. The germline V gene encodes CDR1 SNHLY and CDR2 FYNNEI. Absence of ophthalmopathy progression within 18 months defined stable Graves' hyperthyroidism. This rearrangement joins TRBV2 to TRBJ1-5; 10 bases line up with TRBD1. This TCR was sampled from a middle-aged woman with Graves' hyperthyroidism. The sequenced sample consisted of blood. The DNA for the CDR3 is TGTGCCAGCCCCAGGGACAGACAGGGGGCCTATCAGCCCCAGCATTTT. Translated, it gives CASPRDRQGAYQPQHF. The whole variable domain, filled in from reference TRBV2 and TRBJ1-5, reads EPEVTQTPSHQVTQMGQEVILRCVPISNHLYFYWYRQILGQKVEFLVSFYNNEISEKSEIFDDQFSVERPDGSNFTLKIRSTKLEDSAMYFCASPRDRQGAYQPQHFGDGTRLSIL.